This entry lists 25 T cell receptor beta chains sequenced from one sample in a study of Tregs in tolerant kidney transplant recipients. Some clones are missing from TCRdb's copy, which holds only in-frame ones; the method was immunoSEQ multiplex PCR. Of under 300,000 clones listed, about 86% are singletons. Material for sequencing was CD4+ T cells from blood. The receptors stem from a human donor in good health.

The CDR3, as DNA: TGCAGTGCTCAGCGTGACGAGACCCAGTACTTC. Translating it yields CSAQRDETQYF. The chain couples TRBV20-1 to TRBJ2-5; D is undetermined. The germline V and J ends were trimmed by 5 bases and 5 bases, with 9 bases remaining between them. This CDR3 contains 11 residues. The germline V gene has CDR1 DFQATT and CDR2 SNEGSKA (reference sequence).

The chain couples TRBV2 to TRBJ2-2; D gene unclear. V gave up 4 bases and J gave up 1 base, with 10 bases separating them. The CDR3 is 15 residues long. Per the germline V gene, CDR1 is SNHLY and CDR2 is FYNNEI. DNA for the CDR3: TGTGCCAGCAGTGTCGGGCTAAGGAACACCGGGGAGCTGTTTTTT. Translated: CASSVGLRNTGELFF.

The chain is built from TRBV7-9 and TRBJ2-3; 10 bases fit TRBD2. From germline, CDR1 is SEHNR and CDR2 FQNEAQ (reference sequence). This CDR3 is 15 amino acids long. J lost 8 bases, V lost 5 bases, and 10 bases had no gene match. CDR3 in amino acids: CASSPGLAEGGTQYF. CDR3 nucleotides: TGTGCCAGCAGCCCCGGACTAGCGGAGGGTGGTACGCAGTATTTT.

CDR3: CASSLAGGRMNTEAFF. CDR3 coding DNA: TGTGCCAGCAGCTTGGCGGGTGGCAGGATGAACACTGAAGCTTTCTTT. This chain joins TRBV5-6 and TRBJ1-1; D not certain. CDR1 SGHDT and CDR2 YYEEEE come from the germline V gene. The CDR3 consists of 16 residues. V gave up 0 bases and J gave up 0 bases, with 12 bases separating them. The entire variable domain, with the rest obtained from reference TRBV5-6 and TRBJ1-1, is as follows: DAGVTQSPTHLIKTRGQQVTLRCSPKSGHDTVSWYQQALGQGPQFIFQYYEEEERQRGNFPDRFSGHQFPNYSSELNVNALLLGDSALYLCASSLAGGRMNTEAFFGQGTRLTVV.

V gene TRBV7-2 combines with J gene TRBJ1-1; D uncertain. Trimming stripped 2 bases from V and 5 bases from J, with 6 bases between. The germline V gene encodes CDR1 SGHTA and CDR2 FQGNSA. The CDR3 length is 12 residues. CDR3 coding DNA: TGTGCCAGCAGCTTAAGGCTGACTGAAGCTTTCTTT. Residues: CASSLRLTEAFF.

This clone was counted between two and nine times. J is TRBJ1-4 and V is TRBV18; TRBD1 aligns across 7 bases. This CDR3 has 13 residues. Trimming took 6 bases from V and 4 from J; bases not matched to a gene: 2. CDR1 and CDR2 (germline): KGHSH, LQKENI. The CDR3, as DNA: TGTGCCAGCTCCAGGGACAGTAATGAAAAACTGTTTTTT. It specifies CASSRDSNEKLFF.

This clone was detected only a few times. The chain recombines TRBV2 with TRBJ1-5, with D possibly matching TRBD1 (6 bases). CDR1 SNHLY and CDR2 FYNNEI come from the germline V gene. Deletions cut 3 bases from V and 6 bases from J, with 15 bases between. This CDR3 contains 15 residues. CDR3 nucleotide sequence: TGTGCCAGCAGTGAGAACAGGGCTCTAGCTCAGCCCCAGCATTTT. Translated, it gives CASSENRALAQPQHF.

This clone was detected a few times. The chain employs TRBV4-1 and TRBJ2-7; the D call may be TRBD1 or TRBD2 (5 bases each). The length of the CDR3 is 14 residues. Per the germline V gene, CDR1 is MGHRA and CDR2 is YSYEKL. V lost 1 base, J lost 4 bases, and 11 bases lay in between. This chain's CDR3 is CASSQAGRRYEQYF. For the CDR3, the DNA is TGCGCCAGCAGCCAAGCGGGACGGCGATACGAGCAGTACTTC.

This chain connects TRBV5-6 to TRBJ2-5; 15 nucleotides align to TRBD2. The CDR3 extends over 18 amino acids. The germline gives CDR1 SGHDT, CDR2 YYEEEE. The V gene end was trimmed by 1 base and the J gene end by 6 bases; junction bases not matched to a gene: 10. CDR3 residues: CASSLFGTSGRFAKTQYF. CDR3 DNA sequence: TGTGCCAGCAGCTTGTTCGGGACTAGCGGGAGGTTTGCAAAGACCCAGTACTTC.

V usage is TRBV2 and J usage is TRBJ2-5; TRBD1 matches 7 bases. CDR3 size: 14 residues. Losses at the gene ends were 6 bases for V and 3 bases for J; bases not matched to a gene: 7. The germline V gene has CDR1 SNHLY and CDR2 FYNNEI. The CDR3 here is CASRGQVLKETQYF. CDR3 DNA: TGTGCCAGCAGAGGACAGGTGCTAAAAGAGACCCAGTACTTC.

CDR3 DNA: TGTGCCAGCAGCTTAGGAGGCGGGGGGACCTACGAGCAGTACTTC. Protein product: CASSLGGGGTYEQYF. The chain carries TRBV11-3 and TRBJ2-7, with 8 positions matching TRBD2. This CDR3 region has 15 residues. CDR1 and CDR2 from the germline V gene are SGHNT and YENEEA. V was pared by 1 base and J by 2 bases, with 4 bases of the junction left unmatched. Variable domain in full (rest from reference TRBV11-3 and TRBJ2-7): EAGVVQSPRYKIIEKKQPVAFWCNPISGHNTLYWYLQNLGQGPELLIRYENEEAVDDSQLPKDRFSAERLKGVDSTLKIQPAELGDSAVYLCASSLGGGGTYEQYFGPGTRLTVT.

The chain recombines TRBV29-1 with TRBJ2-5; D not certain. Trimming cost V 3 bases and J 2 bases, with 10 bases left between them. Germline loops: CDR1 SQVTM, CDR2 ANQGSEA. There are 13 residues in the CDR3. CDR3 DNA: TGCAGCGTTGAGGGCGCCCCACAAGAGACCCAGTACTTC. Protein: CSVEGAPQETQYF.

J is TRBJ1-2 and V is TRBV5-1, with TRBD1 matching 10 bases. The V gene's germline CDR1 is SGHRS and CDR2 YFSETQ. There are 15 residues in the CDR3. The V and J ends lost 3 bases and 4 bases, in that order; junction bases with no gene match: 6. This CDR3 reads CASSSGTGVSYGYTF. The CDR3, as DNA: TGCGCCAGCAGCTCCGGGACAGGGGTCTCCTATGGCTACACCTTC.

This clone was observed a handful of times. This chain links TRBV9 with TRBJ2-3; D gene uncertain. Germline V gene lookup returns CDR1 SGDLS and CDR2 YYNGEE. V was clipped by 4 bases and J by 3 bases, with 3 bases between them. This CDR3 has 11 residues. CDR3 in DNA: TGTGCCAGCAGCCTGACAGATACGCAGTATTTT. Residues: CASSLTDTQYF. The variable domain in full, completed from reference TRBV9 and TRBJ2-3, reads DSGVTQTPKHLITATGQRVTLRCSPRSGDLSVYWYQQSLDQGLQFLIQYYNGEERAKGNILERFSAQQFPDLHSELNLSSLELGDSALYFCASSLTDTQYFGPGTRLTVL.

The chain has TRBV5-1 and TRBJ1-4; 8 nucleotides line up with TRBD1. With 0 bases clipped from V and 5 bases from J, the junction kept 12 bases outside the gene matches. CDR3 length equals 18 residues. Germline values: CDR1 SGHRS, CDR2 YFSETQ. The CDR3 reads CASSLGYRGERKNEKLFF. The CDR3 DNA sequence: TGCGCCAGCAGCTTGGGGTACAGGGGGGAACGAAAAAATGAAAAACTGTTTTTT.

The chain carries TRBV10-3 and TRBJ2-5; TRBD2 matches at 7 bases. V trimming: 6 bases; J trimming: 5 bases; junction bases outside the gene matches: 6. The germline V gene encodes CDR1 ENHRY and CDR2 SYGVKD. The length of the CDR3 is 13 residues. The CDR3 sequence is CAIRQGGEETQYF. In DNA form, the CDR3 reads TGTGCCATCAGGCAGGGAGGGGAGGAGACCCAGTACTTC.

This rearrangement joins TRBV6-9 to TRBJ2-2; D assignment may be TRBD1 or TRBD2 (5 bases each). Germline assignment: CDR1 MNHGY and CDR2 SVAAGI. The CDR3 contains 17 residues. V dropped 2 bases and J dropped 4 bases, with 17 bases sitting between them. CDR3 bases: TGTGCCAGCAGTTATCCTGGCCCACGGGACGGCACCGGGGAGCTGTTTTTT. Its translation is CASSYPGPRDGTGELFF.

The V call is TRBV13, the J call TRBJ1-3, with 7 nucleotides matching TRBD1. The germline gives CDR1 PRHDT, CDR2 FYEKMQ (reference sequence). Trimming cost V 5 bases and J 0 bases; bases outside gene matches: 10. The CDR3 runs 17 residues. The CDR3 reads CASSNYRGLGSGNTIYF. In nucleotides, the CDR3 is TGTGCCAGCAGCAATTACAGGGGATTAGGCTCTGGAAACACCATATATTTT.

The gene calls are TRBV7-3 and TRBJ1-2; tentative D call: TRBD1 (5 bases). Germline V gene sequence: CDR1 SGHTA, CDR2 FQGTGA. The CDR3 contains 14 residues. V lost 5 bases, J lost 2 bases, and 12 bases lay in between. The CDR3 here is CASSPWAGNYGYTF. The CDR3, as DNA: TGTGCCAGCAGCCCCTGGGCAGGGAACTATGGCTACACCTTC.

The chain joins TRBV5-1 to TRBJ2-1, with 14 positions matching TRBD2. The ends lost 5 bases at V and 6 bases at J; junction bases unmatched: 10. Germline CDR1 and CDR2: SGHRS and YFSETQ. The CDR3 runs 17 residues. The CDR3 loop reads CASSMTSGGAGRNEQFF. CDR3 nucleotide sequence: TGCGCCAGCAGTATGACTAGCGGGGGGGCCGGTCGCAATGAGCAGTTCTTC.

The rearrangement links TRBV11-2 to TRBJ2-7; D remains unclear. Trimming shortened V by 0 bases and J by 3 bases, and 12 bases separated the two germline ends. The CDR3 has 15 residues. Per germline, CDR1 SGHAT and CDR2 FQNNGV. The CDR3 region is CASSLESRAFYEQYF. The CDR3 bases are TGTGCCAGCAGCTTAGAGAGTAGGGCCTTCTACGAGCAGTACTTC.

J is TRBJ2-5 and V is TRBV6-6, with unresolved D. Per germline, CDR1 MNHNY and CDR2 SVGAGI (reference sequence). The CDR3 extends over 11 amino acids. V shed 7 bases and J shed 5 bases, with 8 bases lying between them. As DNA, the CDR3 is TGTGCCAGCATCCTAAGGGAGACCCAGTACTTC. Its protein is CASILRETQYF.

The CDR3 DNA follows: TGTGCCAGCAGTTACGACAGGGGGGTCACTGAAGCTTTCTTT. This gives the protein CASSYDRGVTEAFF. The chain has TRBV6-5 and TRBJ1-1; TRBD1 matches 9 bases. Trimming removed 2 bases from V and 4 bases from J; junction bases left unmatched: 2. Germline assignment: CDR1 MNHEY and CDR2 SVGAGI. The CDR3 is 14 residues long.

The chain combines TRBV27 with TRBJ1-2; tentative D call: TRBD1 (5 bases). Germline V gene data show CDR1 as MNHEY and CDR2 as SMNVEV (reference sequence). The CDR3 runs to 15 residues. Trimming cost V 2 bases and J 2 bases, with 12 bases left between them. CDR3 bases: TGTGCCAGCAGTTTAAAGGAGGGGAGGAACTATGGCTACACCTTC. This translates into CASSLKEGRNYGYTF.

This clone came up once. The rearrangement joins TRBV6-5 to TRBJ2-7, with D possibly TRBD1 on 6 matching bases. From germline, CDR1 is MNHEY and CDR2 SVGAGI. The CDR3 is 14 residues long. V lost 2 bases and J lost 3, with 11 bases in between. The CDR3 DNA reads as TGTGCCAGCAGTTACCTCAGGGGAAGCTACGAGCAGTACTTC. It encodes CASSYLRGSYEQYF.